This T cell receptor beta chain stems from a study of cytomegalovirus exposure and HLA in healthy donors. General study findings and limits: Analyzed later, association rates of TCRs varied across HLA loci, with DRB1 most and HLA-C fewest. Cytomegalovirus status was reportedly diagnosed by the classifier with high sensitivity and specificity.

Those who donated were healthy bone marrow donors. Regarding this clone: The antigen remains undetermined.

PCR was performed using 60 Vbeta and 13 Jbeta primers. Clones were read by immunoSEQ multiplex PCR, and TCRdb kept only the in-frame ones, dropping some. The sample lists some 200,000 clones, 84% seen once, with approximately 2.4% in the top ten. The sample taken for sequencing was PBMCs. The source of this sequence is a woman aged 50 to 65 in good health and CMV-seropositive.

This chain's CDR3 is CAWSVSLAGGTDTQYF. The CDR3, as DNA: TGTGCCTGGAGTGTCTCCCTAGCGGGGGGGACAGATACGCAGTATTTT. The V call is TRBV30, the J call TRBJ2-3, with 12 bases that match TRBD2. CDR1 and CDR2 from the germline V gene are GTSNPN and SVGIG (reference sequence). The CDR3 has 16 amino acids. The J segment lost 3 bases and the V segment lost 0 bases, leaving 4 bases of the junction unmatched.